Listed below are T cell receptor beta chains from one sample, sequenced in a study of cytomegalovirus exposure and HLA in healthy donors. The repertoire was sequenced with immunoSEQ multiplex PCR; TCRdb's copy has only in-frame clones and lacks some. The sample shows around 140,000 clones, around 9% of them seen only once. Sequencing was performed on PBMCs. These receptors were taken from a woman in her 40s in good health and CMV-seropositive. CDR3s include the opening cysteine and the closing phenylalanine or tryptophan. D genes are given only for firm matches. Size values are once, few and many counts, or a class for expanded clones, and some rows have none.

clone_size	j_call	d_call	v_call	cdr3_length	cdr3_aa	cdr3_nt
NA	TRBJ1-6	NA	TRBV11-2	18	CASSSVHLGSSYNSPLHF	TGTGCCAGCAGCTCAGTTCACTTGGGGAGCTCCTATAATTCACCCCTCCACTTT
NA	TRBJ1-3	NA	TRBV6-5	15	CASSSTPSEGNTIYF	TGTGCCAGCAGTAGTACTCCTTCTGAAGGAAACACCATATATTTT
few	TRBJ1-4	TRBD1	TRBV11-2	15	CASSPDRATNEKLFF	TGTGCCAGCAGCCCAGACAGGGCCACTAATGAAAAACTGTTTTTT
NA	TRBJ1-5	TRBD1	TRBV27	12	CASRTGNQPQHF	TGTGCCAGCAGGACAGGGAATCAGCCCCAGCATTTT
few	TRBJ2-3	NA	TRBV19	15	CASSSGTLFPDTQYF	TGTGCCAGTAGTTCCGGGACACTATTTCCAGATACGCAGTATTTT
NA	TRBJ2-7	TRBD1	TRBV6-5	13	CASSTTGDYEQYF	TGTGCCAGCAGTACAACAGGGGACTACGAGCAGTACTTC
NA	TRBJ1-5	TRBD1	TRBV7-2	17	CASTRDSRLVPNQPQHF	TGTGCCAGCACTCGGGACAGTAGACTGGTTCCTAATCAGCCCCAGCATTTT
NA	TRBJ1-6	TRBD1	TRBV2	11	CASATGGPLHF	TGTGCCAGCGCAACAGGGGGACCCCTCCACTTT
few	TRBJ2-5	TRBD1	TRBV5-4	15	CASSSHQGARETQYF	TGTGCCAGCAGCTCGCATCAGGGGGCGAGGGAGACCCAGTACTTC
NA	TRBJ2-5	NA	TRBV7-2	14	CASSLVAAQETQYF	TGTGCCAGCAGCTTAGTGGCGGCGCAGGAGACCCAGTACTTC
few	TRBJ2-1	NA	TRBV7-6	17	CASSSVLRGAGYNEQFF	TGTGCCAGCAGCTCCGTACTGAGGGGCGCGGGATACAATGAGCAGTTCTTC
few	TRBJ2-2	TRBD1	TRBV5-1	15	CASSGTVTNTGELFF	TGCGCCAGCAGCGGGACAGTCACGAACACCGGGGAGCTGTTTTTT
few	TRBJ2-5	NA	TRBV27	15	CASGKGQINQETQYF	TGTGCCAGCGGCAAGGGGCAGATAAACCAAGAGACCCAGTACTTC
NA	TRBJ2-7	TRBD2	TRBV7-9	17	CASEGPNLAGGINEQYF	TGTGCCAGCGAGGGACCCAATCTAGCGGGGGGGATCAACGAGCAGTACTTC
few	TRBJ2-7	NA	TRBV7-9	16	CASSLDGGTSSYEQYF	TGTGCCAGCAGCTTAGACGGGGGGACAAGCTCCTACGAGCAGTACTTC